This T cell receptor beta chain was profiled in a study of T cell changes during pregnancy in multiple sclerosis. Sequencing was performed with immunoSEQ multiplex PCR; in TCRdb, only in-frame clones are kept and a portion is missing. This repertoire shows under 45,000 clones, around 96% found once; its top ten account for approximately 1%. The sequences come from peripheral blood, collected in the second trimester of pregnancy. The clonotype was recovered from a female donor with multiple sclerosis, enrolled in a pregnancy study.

The CDR3 nucleotides are TGTGCCAGCAGCTTAGCGCGGGAGCCCCAGCATTTT. Its translation: CASSLAREPQHF. The chain links TRBV7-9 to TRBJ1-5; D is uncertain. The germline V and J ends were trimmed by 0 bases and 8 bases, with 5 bases remaining between them. Germline lookup yields CDR1 SEHNR and CDR2 FQNEAQ (reference sequence). The CDR3 extends over 12 amino acids.